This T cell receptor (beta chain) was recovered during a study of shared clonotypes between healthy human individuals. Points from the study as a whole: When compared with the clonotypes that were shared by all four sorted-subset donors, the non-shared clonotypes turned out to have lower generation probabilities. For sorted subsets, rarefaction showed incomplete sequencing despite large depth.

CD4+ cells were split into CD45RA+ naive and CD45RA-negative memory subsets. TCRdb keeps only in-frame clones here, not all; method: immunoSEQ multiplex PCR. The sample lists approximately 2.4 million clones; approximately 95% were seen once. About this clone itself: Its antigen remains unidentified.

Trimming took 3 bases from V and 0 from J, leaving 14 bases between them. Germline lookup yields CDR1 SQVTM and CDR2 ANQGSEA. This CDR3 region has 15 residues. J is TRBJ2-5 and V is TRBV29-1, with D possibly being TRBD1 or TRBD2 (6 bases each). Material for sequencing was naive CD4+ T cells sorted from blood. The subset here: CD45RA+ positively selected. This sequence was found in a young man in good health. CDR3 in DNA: TGCAGCGTTGAGGGCGGGAACAGGGACCAAGAGACCCAGTACTTC. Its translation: CSVEGGNRDQETQYF.